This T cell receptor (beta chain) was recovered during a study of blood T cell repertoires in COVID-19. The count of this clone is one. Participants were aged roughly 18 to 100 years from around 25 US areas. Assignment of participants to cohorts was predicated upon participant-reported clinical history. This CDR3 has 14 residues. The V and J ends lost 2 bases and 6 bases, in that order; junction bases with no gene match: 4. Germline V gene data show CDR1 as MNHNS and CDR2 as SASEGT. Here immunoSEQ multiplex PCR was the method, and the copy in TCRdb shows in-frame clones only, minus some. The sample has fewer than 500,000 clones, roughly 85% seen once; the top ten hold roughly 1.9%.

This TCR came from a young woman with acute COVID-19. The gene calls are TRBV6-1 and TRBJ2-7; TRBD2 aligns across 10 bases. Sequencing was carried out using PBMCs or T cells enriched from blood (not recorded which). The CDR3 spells CASSERRTSGEQYF. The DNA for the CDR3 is TGTGCCAGCAGTGAAAGAAGGACTAGCGGCGAGCAGTACTTC.